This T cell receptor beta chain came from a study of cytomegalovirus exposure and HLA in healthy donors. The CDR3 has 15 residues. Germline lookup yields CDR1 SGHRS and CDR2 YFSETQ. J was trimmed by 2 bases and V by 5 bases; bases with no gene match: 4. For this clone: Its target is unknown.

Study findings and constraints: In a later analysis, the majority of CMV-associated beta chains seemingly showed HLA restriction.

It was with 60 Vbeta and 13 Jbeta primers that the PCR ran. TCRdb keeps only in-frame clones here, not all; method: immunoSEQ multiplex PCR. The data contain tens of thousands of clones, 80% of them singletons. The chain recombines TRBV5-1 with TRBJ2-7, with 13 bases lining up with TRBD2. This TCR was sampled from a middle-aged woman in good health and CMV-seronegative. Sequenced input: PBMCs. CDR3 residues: CASRDGTSGTYEQYF. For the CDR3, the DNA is TGCGCCAGCAGAGACGGGACTAGCGGGACCTACGAGCAGTACTTC. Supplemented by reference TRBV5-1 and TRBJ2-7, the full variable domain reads KAGVTQTPRYLIKTRGQQVTLSCSPISGHRSVSWYQQTPGQGLQFLFEYFSETQRNKGNFPGRFSGRQFSNSRSEMNVSTLELGDSALYLCASRDGTSGTYEQYFGPGTRLTVT.